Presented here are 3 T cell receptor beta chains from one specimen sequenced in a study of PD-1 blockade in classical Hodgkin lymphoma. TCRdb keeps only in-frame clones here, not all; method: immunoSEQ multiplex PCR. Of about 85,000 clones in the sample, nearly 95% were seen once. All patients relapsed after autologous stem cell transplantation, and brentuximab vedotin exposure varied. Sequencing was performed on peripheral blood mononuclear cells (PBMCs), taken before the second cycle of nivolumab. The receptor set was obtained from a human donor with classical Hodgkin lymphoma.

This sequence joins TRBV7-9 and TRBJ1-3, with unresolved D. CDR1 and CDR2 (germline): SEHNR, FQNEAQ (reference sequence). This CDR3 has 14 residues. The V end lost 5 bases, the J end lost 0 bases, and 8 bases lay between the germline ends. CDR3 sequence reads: CASSILDSGNTIYF. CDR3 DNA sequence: TGTGCCAGCAGCATACTAGACTCTGGAAACACCATATATTTT.

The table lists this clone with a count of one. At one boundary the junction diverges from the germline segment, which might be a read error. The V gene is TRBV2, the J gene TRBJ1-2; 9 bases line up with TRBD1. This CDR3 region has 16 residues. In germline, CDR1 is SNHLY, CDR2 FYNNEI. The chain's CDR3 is CASSEAKGQGRYGYTF. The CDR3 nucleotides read TGTGCCAGCAGCGAAGCGAAGGGACAGGGCCGTTATGGCTACACCTTC.

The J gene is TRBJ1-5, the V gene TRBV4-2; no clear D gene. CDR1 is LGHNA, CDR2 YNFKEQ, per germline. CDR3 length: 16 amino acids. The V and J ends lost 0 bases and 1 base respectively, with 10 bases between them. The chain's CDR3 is CASSQEVVRSNQPQHF. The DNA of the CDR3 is TGTGCCAGCAGCCAAGAAGTGGTGAGAAGCAATCAGCCCCAGCATTTT.